This T cell receptor (beta chain) was found in a study of blood T cell repertoires in COVID-19. Assay used: immunoSEQ multiplex PCR; TCRdb lists only in-frame clones, some missing. The data contain about 400,000 clones, about nine tenths of them seen just once; the ten biggest clones take up 1.4%. The CDR3 extends over 13 amino acids. The germline gives CDR1 MRHNA, CDR2 SNTAGT. J was trimmed by 5 bases and V by 6 bases; bases with no gene match: 4. The rearrangement uses TRBV6-4 and TRBJ1-1; 9 bases agree with TRBD1. Sequencing input: peripheral blood. This sequence was found in a woman aged 30 to 39 with active or convalescent COVID-19. CDR3 bases: TGTGCCAGCAGGGGGACAGGGATGACTGAAGCTTTCTTT. Translated: CASRGTGMTEAFF.